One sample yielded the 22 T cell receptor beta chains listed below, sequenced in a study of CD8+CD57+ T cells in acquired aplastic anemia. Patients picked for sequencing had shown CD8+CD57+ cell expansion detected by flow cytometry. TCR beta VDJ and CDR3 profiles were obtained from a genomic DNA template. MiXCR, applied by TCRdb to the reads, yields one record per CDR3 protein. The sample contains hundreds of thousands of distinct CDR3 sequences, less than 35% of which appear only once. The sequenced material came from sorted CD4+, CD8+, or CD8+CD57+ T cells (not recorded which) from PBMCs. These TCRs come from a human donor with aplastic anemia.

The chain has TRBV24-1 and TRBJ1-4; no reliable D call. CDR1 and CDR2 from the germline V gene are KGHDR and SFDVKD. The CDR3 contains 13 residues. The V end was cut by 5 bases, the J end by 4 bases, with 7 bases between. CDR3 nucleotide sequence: TGTGCCACCAGTGCCAATAATAATGAAAAACTGTTTTTT. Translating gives CATSANNNEKLFF.

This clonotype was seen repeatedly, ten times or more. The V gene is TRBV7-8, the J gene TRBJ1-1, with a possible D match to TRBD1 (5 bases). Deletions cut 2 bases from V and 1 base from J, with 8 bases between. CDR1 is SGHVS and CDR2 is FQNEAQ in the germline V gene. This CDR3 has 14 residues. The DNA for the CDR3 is TGTGCCAGCAGCTTACCAGGGTCGAACACTGAAGCTTTCTTT. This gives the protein CASSLPGSNTEAFF.

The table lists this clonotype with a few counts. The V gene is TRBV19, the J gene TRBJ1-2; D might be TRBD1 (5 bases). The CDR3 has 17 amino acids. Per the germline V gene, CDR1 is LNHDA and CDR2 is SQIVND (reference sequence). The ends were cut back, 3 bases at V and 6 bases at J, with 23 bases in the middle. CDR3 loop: CASSIILGLGSRNGYTF. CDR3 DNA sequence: TGTGCCAGTAGTATTATTTTGGGGCTCGGGAGTAGGAATGGCTACACCTTC.

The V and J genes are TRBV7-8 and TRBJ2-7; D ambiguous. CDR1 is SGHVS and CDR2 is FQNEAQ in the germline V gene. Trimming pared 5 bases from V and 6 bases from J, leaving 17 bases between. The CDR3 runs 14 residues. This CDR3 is CASSPRAEKGEQYF. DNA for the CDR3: TGTGCCAGCAGCCCGCGCGCCGAGAAAGGCGAGCAGTACTTC. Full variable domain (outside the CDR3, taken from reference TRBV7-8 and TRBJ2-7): GAGVSQSPRYKVAKRGQDVALRCDPISGHVSLFWYQQALGQGPEFLTYFQNEAQLDKSGLPSDRFFAERPEGSVSTLKIQRTQQEDSAVYLCASSPRAEKGEQYFGPGTRLTVT.

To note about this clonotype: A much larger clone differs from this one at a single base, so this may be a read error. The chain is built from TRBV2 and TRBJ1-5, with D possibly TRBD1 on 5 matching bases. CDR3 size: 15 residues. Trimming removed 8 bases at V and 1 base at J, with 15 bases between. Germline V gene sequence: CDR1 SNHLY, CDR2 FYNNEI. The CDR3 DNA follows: TGTGCCAGCGGCTTGGGGTCAGGGAGCAATCAGCCCCAGCATTTT. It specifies CASGLGSGSNQPQHF. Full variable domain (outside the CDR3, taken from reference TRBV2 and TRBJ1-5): EPEVTQTPSHQVTQMGQEVILRCVPISNHLYFYWYRQILGQKVEFLVSFYNNEISEKSEIFDDQFSVERPDGSNFTLKIRSTKLEDSAMYFCASGLGSGSNQPQHFGDGTRLSIL.

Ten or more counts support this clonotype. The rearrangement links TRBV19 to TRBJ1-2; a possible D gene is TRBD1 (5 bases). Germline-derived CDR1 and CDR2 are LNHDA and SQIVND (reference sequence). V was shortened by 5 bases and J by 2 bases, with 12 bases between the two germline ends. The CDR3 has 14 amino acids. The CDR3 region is CASSQDWGNYGYTF. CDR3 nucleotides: TGTGCCAGTAGTCAGGACTGGGGGAACTATGGCTACACCTTC.

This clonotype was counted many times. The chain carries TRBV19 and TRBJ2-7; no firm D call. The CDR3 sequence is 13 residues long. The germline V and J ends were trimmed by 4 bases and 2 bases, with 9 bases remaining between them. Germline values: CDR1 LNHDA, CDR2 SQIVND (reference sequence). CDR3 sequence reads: CASSKRQAYEQYF. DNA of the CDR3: TGTGCCAGTAGTAAAAGGCAGGCCTACGAGCAGTACTTC.

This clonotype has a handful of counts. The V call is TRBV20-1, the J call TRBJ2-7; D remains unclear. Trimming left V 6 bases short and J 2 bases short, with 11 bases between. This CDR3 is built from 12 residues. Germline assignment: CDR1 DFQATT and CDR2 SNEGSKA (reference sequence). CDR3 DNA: TGCAGTGCCCGGGCCCCGCCCTACGAGCAGTACTTC. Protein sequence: CSARAPPYEQYF.

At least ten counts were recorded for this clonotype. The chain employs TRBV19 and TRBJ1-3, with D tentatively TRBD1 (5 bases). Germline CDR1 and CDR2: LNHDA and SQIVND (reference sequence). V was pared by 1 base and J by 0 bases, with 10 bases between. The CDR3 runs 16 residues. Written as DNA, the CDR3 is TGTGCCAGTAGTATAGCTGGACATAGCTCTGGAAACACCATATATTTT. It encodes CASSIAGHSSGNTIYF.

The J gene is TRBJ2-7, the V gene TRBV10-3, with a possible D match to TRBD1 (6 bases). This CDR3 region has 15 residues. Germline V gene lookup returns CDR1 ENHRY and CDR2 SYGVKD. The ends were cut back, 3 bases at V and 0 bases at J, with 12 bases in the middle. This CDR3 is CAISDGGGGSYEQYF. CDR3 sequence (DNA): TGTGCCATCAGTGATGGGGGCGGAGGCTCCTACGAGCAGTACTTC.

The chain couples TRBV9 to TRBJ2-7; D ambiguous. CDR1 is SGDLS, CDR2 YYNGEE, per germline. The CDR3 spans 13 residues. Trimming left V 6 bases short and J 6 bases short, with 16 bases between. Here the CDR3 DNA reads TGTGCCAGCACCCCATCGCAGGCTCGCGAGCAGTACTTC. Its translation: CASTPSQAREQYF. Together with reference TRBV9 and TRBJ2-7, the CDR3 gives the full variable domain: DSGVTQTPKHLITATGQRVTLRCSPRSGDLSVYWYQQSLDQGLQFLIQYYNGEERAKGNILERFSAQQFPDLHSELNLSSLELGDSALYFCASTPSQAREQYFGPGTRLTVT.

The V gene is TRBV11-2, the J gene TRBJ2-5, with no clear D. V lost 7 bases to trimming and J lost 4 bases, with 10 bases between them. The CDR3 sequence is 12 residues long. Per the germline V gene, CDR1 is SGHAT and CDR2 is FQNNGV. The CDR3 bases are TGTGCCAGCAAGGGTGTGCCAGAGACCCAGTACTTC. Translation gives CASKGVPETQYF.

The CDR3 loop reads CASSIGESRTDTQYF. In nucleotides, the CDR3 is TGTGCCAGTAGTATAGGGGAATCCCGCACAGATACGCAGTATTTT. The gene calls are TRBV19 and TRBJ2-3; D not resolved. The CDR3 has 15 residues. CDR1 and CDR2 from the germline V gene are LNHDA and SQIVND (reference sequence). Trimming took 1 base from V and 1 from J, leaving 9 bases between them.

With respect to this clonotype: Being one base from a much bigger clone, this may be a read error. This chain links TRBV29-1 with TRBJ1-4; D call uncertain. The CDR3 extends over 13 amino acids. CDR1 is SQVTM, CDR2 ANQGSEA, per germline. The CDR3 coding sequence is TGCAGCGTTGAAGATCTACAGAATGAAAAACTGCTTTTT. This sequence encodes CSVEDLQNEKLLF. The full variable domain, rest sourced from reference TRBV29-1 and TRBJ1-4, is SAVISQKPSRDICQRGTSLTIQCQVDSQVTMMFWYRQQPGQSLTLIATANQGSEATYESGFVIDKFPISRPNLTFSTLTVSNMSPEDSSIYLCSVEDLQNEKLLFGSGTQLSVL.

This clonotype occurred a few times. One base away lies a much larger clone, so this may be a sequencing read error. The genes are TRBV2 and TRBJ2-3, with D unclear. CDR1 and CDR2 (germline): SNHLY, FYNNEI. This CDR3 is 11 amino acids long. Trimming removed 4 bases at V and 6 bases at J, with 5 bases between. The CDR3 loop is CASSASDTQYF. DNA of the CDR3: TGTGCCAGCAGTGCTTCTGATACGCAGTATTTT. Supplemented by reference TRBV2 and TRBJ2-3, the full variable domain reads EPEVTQTPSHQVTQMGQEVILRCVPISNHLYFYWYRQILGQKVEFLVSFYNNEISEKSEIFDDQFSVERPDGSNFTLKIRSTKLEDSAMYFCASSASDTQYFGPGTRLTVL.

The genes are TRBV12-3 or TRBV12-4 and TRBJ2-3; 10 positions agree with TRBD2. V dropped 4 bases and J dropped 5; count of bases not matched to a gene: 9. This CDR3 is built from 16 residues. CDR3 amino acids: CASSYNPSGGRDTQYF. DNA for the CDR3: TGTGCCAGCAGTTACAATCCTAGCGGGGGAAGAGATACGCAGTATTTT.

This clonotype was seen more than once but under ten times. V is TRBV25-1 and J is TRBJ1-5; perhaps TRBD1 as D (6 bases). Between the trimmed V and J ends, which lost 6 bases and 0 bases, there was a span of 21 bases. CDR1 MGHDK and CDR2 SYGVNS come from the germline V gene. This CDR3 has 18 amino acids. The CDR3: CASSLDGHRDGSNQPQHF. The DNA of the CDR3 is TGTGCCAGCAGCTTAGATGGCCACAGGGACGGTAGCAATCAGCCCCAGCATTTT.

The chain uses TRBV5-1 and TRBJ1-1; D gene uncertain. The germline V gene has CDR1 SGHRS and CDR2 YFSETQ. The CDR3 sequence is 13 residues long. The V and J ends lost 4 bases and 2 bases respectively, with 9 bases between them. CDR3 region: CASSPRSNTEAFF. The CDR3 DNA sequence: TGCGCCAGCAGCCCGCGGAGTAACACTGAAGCTTTCTTT.

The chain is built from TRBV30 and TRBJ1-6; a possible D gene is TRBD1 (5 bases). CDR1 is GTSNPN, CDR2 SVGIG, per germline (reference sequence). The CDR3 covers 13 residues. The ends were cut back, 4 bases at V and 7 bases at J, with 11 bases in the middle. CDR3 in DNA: TGTGCCTGGACCTCTGGGGGGAATTCACCCCTCCACTTT. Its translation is CAWTSGGNSPLHF.

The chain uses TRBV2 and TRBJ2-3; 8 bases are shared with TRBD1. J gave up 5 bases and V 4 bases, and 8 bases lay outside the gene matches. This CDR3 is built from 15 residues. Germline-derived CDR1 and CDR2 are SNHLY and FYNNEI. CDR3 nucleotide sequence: TGTGCCAGCAGTGTACGGACAGGGATGGGAGATACGCAGTATTTT. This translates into CASSVRTGMGDTQYF.

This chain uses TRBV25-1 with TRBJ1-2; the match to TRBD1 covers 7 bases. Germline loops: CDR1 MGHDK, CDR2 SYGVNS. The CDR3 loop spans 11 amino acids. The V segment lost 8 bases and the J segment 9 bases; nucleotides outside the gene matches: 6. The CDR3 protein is CASVGQTSYTF. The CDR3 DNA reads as TGTGCCAGCGTGGGACAGACAAGCTACACCTTC.

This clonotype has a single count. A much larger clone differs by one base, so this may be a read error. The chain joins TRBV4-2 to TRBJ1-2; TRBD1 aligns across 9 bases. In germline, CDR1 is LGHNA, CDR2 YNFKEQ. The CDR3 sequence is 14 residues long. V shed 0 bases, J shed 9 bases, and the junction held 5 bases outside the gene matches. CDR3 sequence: CASSQEGTGSSYTF. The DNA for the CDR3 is TGTGCCAGCAGCCAAGAAGGGACAGGGAGCAGCTACACCTTC.